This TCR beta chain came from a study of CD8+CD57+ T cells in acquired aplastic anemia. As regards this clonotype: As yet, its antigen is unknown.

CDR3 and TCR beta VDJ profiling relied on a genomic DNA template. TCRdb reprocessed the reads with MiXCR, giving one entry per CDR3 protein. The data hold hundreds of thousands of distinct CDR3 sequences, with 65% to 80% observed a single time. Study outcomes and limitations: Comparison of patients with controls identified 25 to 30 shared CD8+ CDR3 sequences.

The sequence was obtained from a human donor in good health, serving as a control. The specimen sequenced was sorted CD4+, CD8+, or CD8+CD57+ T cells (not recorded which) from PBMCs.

Written as DNA, the CDR3 is TGTGCCATCAGTCAGGGGGACTATGGCTACACCTTC. Translating gives CAISQGDYGYTF. The rearrangement links TRBV10-3 to TRBJ1-2; TRBD1 matches 7 bases. The CDR3 consists of 12 residues. V lost 5 bases and J lost 3; bases outside the gene matches: 0. Germline values: CDR1 ENHRY, CDR2 SYGVKD.